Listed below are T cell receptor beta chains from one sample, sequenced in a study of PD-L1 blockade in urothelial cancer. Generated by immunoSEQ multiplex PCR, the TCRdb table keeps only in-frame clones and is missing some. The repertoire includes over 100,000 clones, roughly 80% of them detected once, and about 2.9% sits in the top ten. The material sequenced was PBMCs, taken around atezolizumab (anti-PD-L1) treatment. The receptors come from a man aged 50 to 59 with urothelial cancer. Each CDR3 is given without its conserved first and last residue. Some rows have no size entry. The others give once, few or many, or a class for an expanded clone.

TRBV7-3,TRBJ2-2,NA,ASSQGQLTGELF
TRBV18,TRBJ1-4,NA,ASSIERQGITNEKLF
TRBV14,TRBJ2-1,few,ASSHGVRGSYNEQF
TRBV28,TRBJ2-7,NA,ASRIGGAYEQY
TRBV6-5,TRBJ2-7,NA,ASRPVQWTYEQY
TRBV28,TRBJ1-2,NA,ASSLAGFGYT
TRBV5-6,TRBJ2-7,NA,ASSRRQGSMGNEQY
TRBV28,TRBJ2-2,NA,ASSQPRGTGELF
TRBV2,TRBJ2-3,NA,ASKQADVPTDTQY
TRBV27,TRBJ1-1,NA,ASPHTT
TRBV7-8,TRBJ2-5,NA,ASSSRTGGVETQY
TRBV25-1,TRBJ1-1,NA,ASSESYTEAF
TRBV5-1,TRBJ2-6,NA,ASSLANSGANVLT
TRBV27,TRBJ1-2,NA,ASSFRAANYGYT
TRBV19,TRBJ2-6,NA,ASSILGSGANVLT
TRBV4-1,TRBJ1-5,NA,ASSLRTGGNQPQH
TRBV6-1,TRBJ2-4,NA,ASSDRGMADIQY
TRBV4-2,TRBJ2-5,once,ASSQDFGLAGGETQY
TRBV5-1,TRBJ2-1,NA,ASSLARDSYSYNEQF
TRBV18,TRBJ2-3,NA,ASSPVGSKRADTQY
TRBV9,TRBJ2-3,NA,ASSPRAGGLSTDTQY
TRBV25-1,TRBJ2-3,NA,ASSESGRELDTQY
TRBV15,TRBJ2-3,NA,ATSRGQDNTDTQY
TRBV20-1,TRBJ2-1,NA,SANTRDEQF
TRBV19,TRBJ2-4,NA,ASSPLYRGLAKNIQY
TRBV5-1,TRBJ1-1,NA,ASSKGQGYTEAF
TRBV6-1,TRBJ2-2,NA,ASSLTGSTGELF
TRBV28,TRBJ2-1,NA,ASSLPGARRNEQF
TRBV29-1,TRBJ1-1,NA,SVEWYGNAF
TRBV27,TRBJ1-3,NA,ASSLTGRVYGNTIY
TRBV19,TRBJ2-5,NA,ATDRGWGETQY
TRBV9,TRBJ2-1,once,ASSVDRGSYNEQF
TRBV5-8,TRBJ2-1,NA,ASSLVRKGANEQF
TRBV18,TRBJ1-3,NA,ASSGTGSGNTIY
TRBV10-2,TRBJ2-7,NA,ASSGLAGASGQY
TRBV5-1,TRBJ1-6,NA,ASSLSQGGNSPLH
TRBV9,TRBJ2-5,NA,ASSVGGEETQY
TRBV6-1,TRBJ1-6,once,ASGSSYNSPLH
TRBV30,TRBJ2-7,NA,AWSMRNRLSSYEQY
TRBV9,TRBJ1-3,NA,ASSPQGQVPGNTIY
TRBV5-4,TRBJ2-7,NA,ASSLAGQVYEQY
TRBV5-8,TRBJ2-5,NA,ASSLRTSGSETQY
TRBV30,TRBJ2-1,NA,ARGLAGYNEQF
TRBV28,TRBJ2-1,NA,ASSLTPLLSGSNNEQF
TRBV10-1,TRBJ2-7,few,ASRPRVLGEQY
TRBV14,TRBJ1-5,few,ASSQDHFQPQH
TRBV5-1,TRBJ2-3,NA,ASSLDSVDTQY
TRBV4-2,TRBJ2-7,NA,ASSQDVGRSYEQY
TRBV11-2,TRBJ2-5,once,ASSLENGETQY
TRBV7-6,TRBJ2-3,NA,ASSLVGTSNMDTQY
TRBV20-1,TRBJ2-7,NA,SARAPYEQY
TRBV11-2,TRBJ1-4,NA,ASSAGEKLF